This T cell receptor (beta chain) was captured by sequencing in a study of cytomegalovirus exposure and HLA in healthy donors. Study observations and caveats: As a later analysis showed, a missense DCLRE1C variant was linked to trimming of TCR beta V- and J-genes. Across donors, presence/absence analyses took sequencing depth to be roughly uniform. Researchers had no immune exposure information except CMV serostatus available. The authors listed about 170 TCR beta chains as cytomegalovirus-associated.

V shed 6 bases and J 2 bases; nucleotides not matched to a gene: 5. CDR1 is SNHLY, CDR2 FYNNEI, per germline. The CDR3 has 16 amino acids. PCR used 60 Vbeta primers and 13 Jbeta primers. Clones were read by immunoSEQ multiplex PCR, and TCRdb kept only the in-frame ones, dropping some. Of 100,000 to 150,000 clones listed, 81% are singletons. On this clone: Its antigen is currently unknown.

The material sequenced was PBMCs. The chain has TRBV2 and TRBJ2-5; the match to TRBD2 covers 14 bases. The receptor was isolated from a young man in good health and CMV-seropositive. The CDR3 DNA is TGTGCCAGCAGCCCCGGACTAGCGGGGGGTCAAGAGACCCAGTACTTC. It yields the protein CASSPGLAGGQETQYF.